A single sample is the source of the 6 T cell receptor beta chains below, sequenced in a study of blood T cell repertoires in COVID-19. The data were produced by immunoSEQ multiplex PCR, yet TCRdb's version contains in-frame clones alone and is incomplete. The data contain roughly 150,000 clones, under 90% of them singletons. The specimen was PBMCs or T cells enriched from blood (not recorded which). These receptors were taken from a woman in her forties or fifties who had recovered from COVID-19.

The chain has TRBV6-4 and TRBJ2-1, with a weak D call TRBD2 (5 bases). The CDR3 length is 14 residues. The germline V and J ends were trimmed by 4 bases and 3 bases, with 10 bases remaining between them. In germline, CDR1 is MRHNA, CDR2 SNTAGT. CDR3 residues: CASSVSRDYNEQFF. The DNA for the CDR3 is TGTGCCAGCAGTGTTTCCCGGGACTACAATGAGCAGTTCTTC.

As regards this clone: At one end the junction does not follow the germline gene, possibly because of a read error. The rearrangement links TRBV11-2 to TRBJ2-7; D is unresolved. Germline assignment: CDR1 SGHAT and CDR2 FQNNGV. The CDR3 is made up of 12 amino acids. CDR3 amino acids: CASSLISHEQYF. As DNA, the CDR3 is TGTGCCAGCAGCTTAATCTCCCACGAGCAGTACTTC.

The sample holds a few counts of this clone. This chain uses TRBV3-1 (or the pseudogene TRBV3-2) with TRBJ1-2; 7 positions match TRBD1. The ends lost 1 base at V and 7 bases at J; junction bases unmatched: 6. Germline V gene lookup returns CDR1 LGHDT and CDR2 YNNKEL (reference sequence). The CDR3 covers 14 residues. This CDR3 reads CASSQGGGDRGYTF. The CDR3 DNA sequence: TGTGCCAGCAGCCAAGGAGGGGGCGATCGTGGCTACACCTTC.

The CDR3 here is CASKVREVTGELFF. The CDR3, as DNA: TGTGCCAGCAAGGTGCGGGAAGTCACCGGGGAGCTGTTTTTT. This sequence joins TRBV6-5 and TRBJ2-2; a possible D gene is TRBD2 (6 bases). Germline V gene sequence: CDR1 MNHEY, CDR2 SVGAGI. This CDR3 contains 14 residues. The germline V and J ends were trimmed by 7 bases and 4 bases, with 13 bases remaining between them.

The rearrangement uses TRBV3-1 (or the pseudogene TRBV3-2) and TRBJ2-7; 10 positions agree with TRBD1. Germline values: CDR1 LGHDT, CDR2 YNNKEL (reference sequence). V was pared by 5 bases and J by 6 bases, with 7 bases of the junction left unmatched. There are 14 residues in the CDR3. The CDR3 nucleotides read TGTGCCAGCAGCAAAGCCGGGACAGGGGTCGAGCAGTACTTC. Encoded protein: CASSKAGTGVEQYF.

The gene calls are TRBV6-2 or TRBV6-3 and TRBJ1-2, with unresolved D. The germline V and J ends were trimmed by 3 bases and 8 bases, with 13 bases remaining between them. Germline loops: CDR1 MNHEY, CDR2 SVGEGT. The CDR3 length is 13 residues. The CDR3: CASSYMGVGGYTF. The DNA of the CDR3 is TGTGCCAGCAGTTATATGGGCGTGGGCGGCTACACCTTC.